A selection of T cell receptor beta chains follows, all from one sample in a study of blood T cell repertoires in COVID-19. The assay was immunoSEQ multiplex PCR, and TCRdb's table has in-frame clones only and misses some. The table records 200,000 to 250,000 clones, approximately 91% of them present only once. Sample: peripheral blood. These receptors were taken from a woman aged 60-75 years with acute or convalescent COVID-19. Both conserved end residues are part of each CDR3. A D gene is named only where the DNA matches it firmly. The size of a clone is reported for some rows only, either as once, few or many, or as a class for expanded clones.

d_call,v_call,j_call,clone_size,cdr3_aa,cdr3_nt
TRBD2,TRBV11-3,TRBJ2-7,-,CASSLAGGHEQYF,TGTGCCAGCAGCTTAGCGGGGGGTCATGAGCAGTACTTC
TRBD1,TRBV25-1,TRBJ1-5,-,CASSGTGGNQPQHF,TGTGCCAGCAGTGGCACAGGGGGCAATCAGCCCCAGCATTTT
TRBD2,TRBV2,TRBJ2-3,-,CARGVGLAGRDTQYF,TGTGCCAGGGGGGTTGGGCTAGCGGGACGAGATACGCAGTATTTT
TRBD2,TRBV6-6,TRBJ2-5,-,CASSYSGGETQYF,TGTGCCAGCAGTTACTCGGGGGGGGAGACCCAGTACTTC
-,TRBV6-5,TRBJ1-5,-,CASSPAGLGSQPQHF,TGTGCCAGCAGTCCAGCAGGGTTGGGGTCTCAGCCCCAGCATTTT
-,TRBV24-1,TRBJ2-1,-,CATSDPQPGGLGNEQFF,TGTGCCACCAGTGACCCCCAGCCTGGGGGCTTGGGCAATGAGCAGTTCTTC
TRBD1,TRBV7-9,TRBJ1-1,-,CASSPPGTGNTEAFF,TGTGCCAGCAGCCCGCCCGGGACAGGGAACACTGAAGCTTTCTTT
TRBD2,TRBV7-9,TRBJ2-3,-,CASSLNLAGLMDTQYF,TGTGCCAGCAGCTTAAACCTAGCGGGATTAATGGATACGCAGTATTTT
TRBD2,TRBV28,TRBJ2-7,-,CASSDSSGSSYEQYF,TGTGCCAGCAGTGATTCTAGCGGGAGCTCCTACGAGCAGTACTTC
-,TRBV5-1,TRBJ1-5,few,CASSPGAVDRTQHF,TGCGCCAGCAGCCCCGGAGCAGTGGATCGAACCCAGCATTTT
-,TRBV28,TRBJ2-2,-,CASRLGGELFF,TGTGCCAGCAGACTCGGCGGGGAGCTGTTTTTT
-,TRBV5-6,TRBJ2-7,-,CASSVSIGDEQYF,TGTGCCAGCAGCGTAAGCATTGGAGACGAGCAGTACTTC
TRBD1,TRBV11-2,TRBJ2-7,once,CASSLAGQGLNEQYF,TGTGCCAGCAGCTTAGCCGGACAGGGCTTGAACGAGCAGTACTTC
TRBD1,TRBV5-4,TRBJ2-5,-,CASSLAGGSKETQYF,TGTGCCAGCAGCTTGGCAGGGGGTAGCAAAGAGACCCAGTACTTC
-,TRBV27,TRBJ2-2,-,CASSLSNPNTGELFF,TGTGCCAGCAGTTTATCAAATCCTAACACCGGGGAGCTGTTTTTT
TRBD2,TRBV9,TRBJ2-3,-,CASSVGSGYSTDTQYF,TGTGCCAGCAGCGTAGGTAGCGGGTATAGCACAGATACGCAGTATTTT
-,TRBV11-3,TRBJ1-1,-,CASSLSGSAEAFF,TGTGCCAGCAGCTTATCAGGCTCGGCTGAAGCTTTCTTT
TRBD1,TRBV15,TRBJ2-5,-,CATSRDRGPQETQYF,TGTGCCACCAGCAGAGATAGGGGGCCCCAAGAGACCCAGTACTTC
-,TRBV7-3,TRBJ1-6,-,CASSLVAGNSPLHF,TGTGCCAGCAGCTTAGTCGCGGGAAATTCACCCCTCCACTTT
TRBD2,TRBV2,TRBJ2-5,once,CASSGTSGGKETQYF,TGTGCCAGCAGCGGGACTAGCGGGGGGAAAGAGACCCAGTACTTC
TRBD1,TRBV28,TRBJ1-5,few,CASSSQGQGEQPQHF,TGTGCCAGCAGTTCCCAGGGACAGGGCGAACAGCCCCAGCATTTT
-,TRBV3-1/TRBV3-2,TRBJ1-6,-,CASKNEGTRNSPLHF,TGTGCCAGCAAAAATGAAGGGACTCGTAATTCACCCCTCCACTTT
-,TRBV7-2,TRBJ1-2,-,CASSPDTNNGGLLGGYTF,TGTGCCAGCAGCCCGGACACGAACAACGGAGGGCTCCTCGGCGGCTACACCTTC
-,TRBV30,TRBJ1-3,-,CAWSHRGAGNTIYF,TGTGCCTGGAGCCACCGGGGGGCTGGAAACACCATATATTTT
TRBD2,TRBV5-6,TRBJ2-3,-,CASSLGRTSAQYF,TGTGCCAGCAGCTTGGGCCGAACTAGCGCGCAGTATTTT
-,TRBV5-6,TRBJ2-2,-,CASSLLDSTGELFF,TGTGCCAGCAGCTTGTTGGACTCCACCGGGGAGCTGTTTTTT
TRBD2,TRBV19,TRBJ2-1,-,CASSIGLAGGNEQFF,TGTGCCAGTAGTATAGGACTAGCGGGGGGTAATGAGCAGTTCTTC
-,TRBV18,TRBJ1-1,-,CASSLQISDEAFF,TGTGCCAGCTCATTACAGATCTCGGATGAAGCTTTCTTT
-,TRBV19,TRBJ1-3,-,CASSTDIRSGNTIYF,TGTGCCAGTAGTACGGACATCCGCTCTGGAAACACCATATATTTT
-,TRBV4-2,TRBJ1-4,-,CASSQEYYPATNEKLFF,TGTGCCAGCAGCCAAGAGTACTATCCTGCAACTAATGAAAAACTGTTTTTT
-,TRBV9,TRBJ2-3,once,CASSVRAGSTDTQYF,TGTGCCAGCAGCGTACGGGCGGGGAGCACAGATACGCAGTATTTT
-,TRBV25-1,TRBJ1-1,-,CASSEWGGGTEAFF,TGTGCCAGCAGTGAATGGGGGGGAGGGACTGAAGCTTTCTTT
TRBD1,TRBV6-5,TRBJ1-5,-,CASNSYRGRGQPQHF,TGTGCCAGCAATTCTTACAGGGGGCGGGGTCAGCCCCAGCATTTT
TRBD1,TRBV11-2,TRBJ2-5,-,CASSLRPGTGHGETQYF,TGTGCCAGCAGCTTACGCCCCGGGACAGGGCACGGAGAGACCCAGTACTTC
TRBD1,TRBV7-8,TRBJ1-2,-,CASSPRAGGDGYTF,TGTGCCAGCAGCCCGAGGGCAGGGGGCGATGGCTACACCTTC
-,TRBV29-1,TRBJ1-2,-,CSVGDSYGYTF,TGCAGCGTTGGTGACAGCTATGGCTACACCTTC
TRBD1,TRBV24-1,TRBJ1-2,-,CATSDPGQGNYGYTF,TGTGCCACCAGTGACCCGGGACAGGGGAACTATGGCTACACCTTC
-,TRBV7-8,TRBJ2-5,-,CASSLFRTYQETQYF,TGTGCCAGCAGCTTATTTCGCACTTACCAAGAGACCCAGTACTTC
TRBD1,TRBV19,TRBJ1-4,-,CASTHNVAGGDEKLFF,TGTGCCAGTACCCACAACGTGGCAGGGGGTGATGAAAAACTGTTTTTT
TRBD2,TRBV28,TRBJ2-3,-,CASRGLAGVTDTQYF,TGTGCCAGCAGGGGACTAGCGGGAGTCACAGATACGCAGTATTTT
-,TRBV15,TRBJ2-7,once,CATSRDGTSYEQYF,TGTGCCACCAGCAGGGACGGGACTTCCTACGAGCAGTACTTC
TRBD2,TRBV7-8,TRBJ2-3,-,CASSAVSGGPVDTQYF,TGTGCCAGCAGCGCCGTGTCGGGAGGGCCGGTAGATACGCAGTATTTT
-,TRBV5-6,TRBJ2-1,once,CASSLFTGYNEQFF,TGTGCCAGCAGCTTGTTTACGGGATACAATGAGCAGTTCTTC
-,TRBV30,TRBJ1-2,-,CASGGGYRRTTMEEGYTF,TGTGCTTCTGGCGGAGGGTATCGACGGACAACTATGGAGGAGGGCTACACCTTC
-,TRBV7-2,TRBJ1-3,-,CASSLVGARSGNTIYF,TGTGCCAGCAGCTTAGTGGGGGCCCGCTCTGGAAACACCATATATTTT